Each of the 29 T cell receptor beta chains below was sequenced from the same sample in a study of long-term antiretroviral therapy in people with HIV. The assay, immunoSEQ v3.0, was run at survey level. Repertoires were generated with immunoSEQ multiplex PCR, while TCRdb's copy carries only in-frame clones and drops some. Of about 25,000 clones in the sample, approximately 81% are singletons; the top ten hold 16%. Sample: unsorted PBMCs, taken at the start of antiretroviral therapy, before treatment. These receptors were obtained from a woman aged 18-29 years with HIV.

CDR3 amino acids: CASSVTGISGNTIYF. CDR3 DNA: TGTGCCAGCAGCGTAACAGGGATCTCTGGAAACACCATATATTTT. The chain carries TRBV9 and TRBJ1-3; a weak D match, TRBD1 (6 bases). The CDR3 covers 15 residues. Trimming stripped 1 base from V and 0 bases from J, with 8 bases between. Germline V CDR1 and CDR2: SGDLS, YYNGEE.

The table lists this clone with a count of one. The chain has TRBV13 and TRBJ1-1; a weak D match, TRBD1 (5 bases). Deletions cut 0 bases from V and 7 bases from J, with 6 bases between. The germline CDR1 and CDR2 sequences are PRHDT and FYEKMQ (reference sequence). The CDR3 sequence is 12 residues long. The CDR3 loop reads CASSLGGGEAFF. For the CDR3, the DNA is TGTGCCAGCAGCTTAGGTGGGGGTGAAGCTTTCTTT.

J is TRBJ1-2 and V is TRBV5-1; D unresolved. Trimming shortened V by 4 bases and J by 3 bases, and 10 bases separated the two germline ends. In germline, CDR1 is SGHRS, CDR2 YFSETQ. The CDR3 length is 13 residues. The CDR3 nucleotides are TGCGCCAGCAGCCCGCCCAGCGACTATGGCTACACCTTC. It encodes CASSPPSDYGYTF. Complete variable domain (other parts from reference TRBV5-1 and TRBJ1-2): KAGVTQTPRYLIKTRGQQVTLSCSPISGHRSVSWYQQTPGQGLQFLFEYFSETQRNKGNFPGRFSGRQFSNSRSEMNVSTLELGDSALYLCASSPPSDYGYTFGSGTRLTVV.

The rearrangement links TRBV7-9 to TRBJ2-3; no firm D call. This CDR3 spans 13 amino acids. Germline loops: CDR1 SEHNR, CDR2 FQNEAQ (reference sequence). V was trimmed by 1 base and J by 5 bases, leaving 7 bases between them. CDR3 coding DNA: TGTGCCAGCAGCTTAGATCGCGGAGATACGCAGTATTTT. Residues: CASSLDRGDTQYF.

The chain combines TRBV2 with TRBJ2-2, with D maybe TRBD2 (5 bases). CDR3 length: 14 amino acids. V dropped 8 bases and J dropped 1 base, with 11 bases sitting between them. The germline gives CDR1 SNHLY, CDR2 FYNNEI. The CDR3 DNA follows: TGTGCCAGCGAGAGGGTGAAGAACACCGGGGAGCTGTTTTTT. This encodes CASERVKNTGELFF.

This CDR3 reads CASSSAGPSSGNTIYF. DNA for the CDR3: TGTGCCAGCAGCTCCGCGGGCCCGAGCTCTGGAAACACCATATATTTT. V usage is TRBV5-4 and J usage is TRBJ1-3; the D is unclear. Germline V gives CDR1 SGHNT, CDR2 YYREEE (reference sequence). There are 16 residues in the CDR3. V was shortened by 3 bases and J by 0 bases, with 13 bases between the two germline ends.

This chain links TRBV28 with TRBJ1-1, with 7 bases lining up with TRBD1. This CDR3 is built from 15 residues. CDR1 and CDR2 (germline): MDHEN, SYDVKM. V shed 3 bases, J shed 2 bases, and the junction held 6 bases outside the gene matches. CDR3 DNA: TGTGCCAGCAGTTTCCTGGGACAGCTAAACACTGAAGCTTTCTTT. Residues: CASSFLGQLNTEAFF.

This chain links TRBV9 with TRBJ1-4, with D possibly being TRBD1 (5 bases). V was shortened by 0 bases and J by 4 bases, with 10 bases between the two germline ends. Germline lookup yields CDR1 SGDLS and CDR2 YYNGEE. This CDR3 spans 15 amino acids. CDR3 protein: CASSVGQILNEKLFF. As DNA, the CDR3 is TGTGCCAGCAGCGTAGGACAGATCCTTAATGAAAAACTGTTTTTT.

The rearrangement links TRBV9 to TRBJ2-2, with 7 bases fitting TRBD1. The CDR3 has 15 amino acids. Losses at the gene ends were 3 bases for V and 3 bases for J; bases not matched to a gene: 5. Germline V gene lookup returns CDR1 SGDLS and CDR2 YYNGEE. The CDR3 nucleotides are TGTGCCAGCAGCGCCCCGGGACAGCACACCGGGGAGCTGTTTTTT. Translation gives CASSAPGQHTGELFF.

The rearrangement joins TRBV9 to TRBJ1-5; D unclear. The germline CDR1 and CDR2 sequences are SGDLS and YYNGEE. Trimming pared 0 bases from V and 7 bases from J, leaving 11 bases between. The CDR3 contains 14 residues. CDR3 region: CASSVGASSQPQHF. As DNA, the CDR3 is TGTGCCAGCAGCGTAGGGGCGTCCTCCCAGCCCCAGCATTTT.

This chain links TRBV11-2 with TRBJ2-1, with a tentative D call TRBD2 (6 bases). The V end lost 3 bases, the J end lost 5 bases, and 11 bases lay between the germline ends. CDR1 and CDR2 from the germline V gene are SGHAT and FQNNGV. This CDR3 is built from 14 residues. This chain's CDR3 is CASSFRAGHNEQFF. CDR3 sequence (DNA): TGTGCCAGCAGCTTCAGGGCGGGACACAATGAGCAGTTCTTC.

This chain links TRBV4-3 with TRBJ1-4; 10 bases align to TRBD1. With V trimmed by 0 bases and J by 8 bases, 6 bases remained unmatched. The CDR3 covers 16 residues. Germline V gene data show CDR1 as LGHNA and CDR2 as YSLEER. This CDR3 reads CASSQDRGTGDEKLFF. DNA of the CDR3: TGCGCCAGCAGCCAAGATCGAGGGACAGGGGACGAAAAACTGTTTTTT.

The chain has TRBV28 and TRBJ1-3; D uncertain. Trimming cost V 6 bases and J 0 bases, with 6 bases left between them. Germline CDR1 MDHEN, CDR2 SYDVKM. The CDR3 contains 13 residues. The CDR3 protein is CASSLSSGNTIYF. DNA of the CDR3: TGTGCCAGCAGCCTGAGCTCTGGAAACACCATATATTTT. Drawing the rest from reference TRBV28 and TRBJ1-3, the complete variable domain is DVKVTQSSRYLVKRTGEKVFLECVQDMDHENMFWYRQDPGLGLRLIYFSYDVKMKEKGDIPEGYSVSREKKERFSLILESASTNQTSMYLCASSLSSGNTIYFGEGSWLTVV.

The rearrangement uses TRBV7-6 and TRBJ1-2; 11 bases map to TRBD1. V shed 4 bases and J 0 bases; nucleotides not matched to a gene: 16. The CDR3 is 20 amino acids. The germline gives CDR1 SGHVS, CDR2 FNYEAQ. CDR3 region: CASSSPVGPGQGEANYGYTF. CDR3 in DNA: TGTGCCAGCAGCTCTCCAGTCGGCCCGGGACAGGGGGAAGCTAACTATGGCTACACCTTC.

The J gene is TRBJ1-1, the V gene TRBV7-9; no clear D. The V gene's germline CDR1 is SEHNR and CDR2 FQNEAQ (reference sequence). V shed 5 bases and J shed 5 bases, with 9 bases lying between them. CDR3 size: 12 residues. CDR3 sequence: CASSPPRTEAFF. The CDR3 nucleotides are TGTGCCAGCAGCCCCCCCAGGACTGAAGCTTTCTTT.

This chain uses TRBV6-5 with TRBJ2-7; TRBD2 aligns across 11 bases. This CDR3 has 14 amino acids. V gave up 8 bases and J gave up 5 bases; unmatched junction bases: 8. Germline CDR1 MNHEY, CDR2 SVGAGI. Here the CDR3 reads CASGTSGSYNEQYF. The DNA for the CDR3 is TGTGCCAGCGGCACTAGCGGGAGTTACAACGAGCAGTACTTC.

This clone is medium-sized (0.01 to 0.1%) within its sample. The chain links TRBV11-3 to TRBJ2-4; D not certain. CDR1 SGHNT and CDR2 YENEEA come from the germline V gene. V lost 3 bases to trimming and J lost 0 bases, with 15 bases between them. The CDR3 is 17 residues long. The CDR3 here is CASSFRGHPIAKNIQYF. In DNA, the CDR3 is TGTGCCAGCAGCTTTCGAGGCCACCCTATAGCCAAAAACATTCAGTACTTC.

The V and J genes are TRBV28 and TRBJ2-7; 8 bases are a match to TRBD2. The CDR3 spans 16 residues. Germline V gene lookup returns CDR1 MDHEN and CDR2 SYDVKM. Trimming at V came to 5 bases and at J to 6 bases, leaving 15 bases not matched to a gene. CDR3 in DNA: TGTGCCAGCAGTCCGGGGGGGTTCATCGGGAGTGGCGAGCAGTACTTC. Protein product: CASSPGGFIGSGEQYF.

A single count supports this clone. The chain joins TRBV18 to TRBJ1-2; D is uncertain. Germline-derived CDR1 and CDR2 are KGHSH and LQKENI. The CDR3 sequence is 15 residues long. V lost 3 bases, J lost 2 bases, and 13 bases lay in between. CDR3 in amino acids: CASSPVVRQNYGYTF. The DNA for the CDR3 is TGTGCCAGCTCACCGGTAGTGAGGCAGAACTATGGCTACACCTTC.

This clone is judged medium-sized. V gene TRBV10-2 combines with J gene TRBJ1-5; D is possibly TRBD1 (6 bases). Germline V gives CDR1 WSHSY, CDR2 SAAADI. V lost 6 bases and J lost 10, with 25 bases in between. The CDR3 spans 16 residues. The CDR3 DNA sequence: TGCGCCAGCAGCGAGGGGGATCGGCAGGGTCCGATTCCCCAGCATTTT. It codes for CASSEGDRQGPIPQHF.

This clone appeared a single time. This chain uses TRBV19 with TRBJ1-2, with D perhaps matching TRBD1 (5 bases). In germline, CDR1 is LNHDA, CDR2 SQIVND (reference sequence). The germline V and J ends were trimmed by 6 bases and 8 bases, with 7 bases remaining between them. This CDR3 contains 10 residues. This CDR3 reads CASSRGGYTF. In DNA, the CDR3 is TGTGCCAGTAGCCGGGGCGGCTACACCTTC. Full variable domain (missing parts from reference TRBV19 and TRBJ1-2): DGGITQSPKYLFRKEGQNVTLSCEQNLNHDAMYWYRQDPGQGLRLIYYSQIVNDFQKGDIAEGYSVSREKKESFPLTVTSAQKNPTAFYLCASSRGGYTFGSGTRLTVV.

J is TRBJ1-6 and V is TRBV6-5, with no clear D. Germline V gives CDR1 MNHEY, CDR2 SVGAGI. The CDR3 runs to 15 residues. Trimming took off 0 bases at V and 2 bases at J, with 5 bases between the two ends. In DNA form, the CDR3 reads TGTGCCAGCAGTTACTCAGGGCCCTATAATTCACCCCTCCACTTT. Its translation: CASSYSGPYNSPLHF.

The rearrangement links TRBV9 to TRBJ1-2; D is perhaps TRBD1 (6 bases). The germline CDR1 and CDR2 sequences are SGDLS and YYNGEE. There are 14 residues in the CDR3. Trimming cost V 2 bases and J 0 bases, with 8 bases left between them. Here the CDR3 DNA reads TGTGCCAGCAGCGTTGGGGGGCCTAACTATGGCTACACCTTC. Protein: CASSVGGPNYGYTF.

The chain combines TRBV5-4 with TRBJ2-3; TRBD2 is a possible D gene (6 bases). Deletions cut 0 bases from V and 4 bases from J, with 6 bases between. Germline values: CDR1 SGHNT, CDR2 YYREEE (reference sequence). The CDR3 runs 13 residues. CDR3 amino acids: CASSLGGADTQYF. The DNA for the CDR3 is TGTGCCAGCAGCTTGGGCGGGGCAGATACGCAGTATTTT.

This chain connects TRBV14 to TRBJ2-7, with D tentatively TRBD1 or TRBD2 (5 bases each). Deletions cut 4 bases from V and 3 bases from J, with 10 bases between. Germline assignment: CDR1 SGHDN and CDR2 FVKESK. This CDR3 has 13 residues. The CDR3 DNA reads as TGTGCCAGCAGCCGCCCTGGGGGCTACGAGCAGTACTTC. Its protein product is CASSRPGGYEQYF.

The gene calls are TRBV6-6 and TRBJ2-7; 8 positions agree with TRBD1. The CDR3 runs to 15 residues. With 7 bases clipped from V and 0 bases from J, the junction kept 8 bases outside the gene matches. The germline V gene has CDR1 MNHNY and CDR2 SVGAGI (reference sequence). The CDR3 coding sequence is TGTGCCAGCAAATTAGGACAGGGCGGCTCCTACGAGCAGTACTTC. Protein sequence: CASKLGQGGSYEQYF.

CDR3 protein: CASSRDRGTEAFF. The CDR3 nucleotides are TGTGCCAGCAGCAGGGACAGGGGAACTGAAGCTTTCTTT. V gene TRBV7-9 combines with J gene TRBJ1-1, with 10 positions matching TRBD1. The germline V gene encodes CDR1 SEHNR and CDR2 FQNEAQ (reference sequence). V lost 5 bases, J lost 5 bases, and 2 bases stayed unmatched. The CDR3 is made up of 13 amino acids. Full variable domain (outside the CDR3, taken from reference TRBV7-9 and TRBJ1-1): DTGVSQNPRHKITKRGQNVTFRCDPISEHNRLYWYRQTLGQGPEFLTYFQNEAQLEKSRLLSDRFSAERPKGSFSTLEIQRTEQGDSAMYLCASSRDRGTEAFFGQGTRLTVV.

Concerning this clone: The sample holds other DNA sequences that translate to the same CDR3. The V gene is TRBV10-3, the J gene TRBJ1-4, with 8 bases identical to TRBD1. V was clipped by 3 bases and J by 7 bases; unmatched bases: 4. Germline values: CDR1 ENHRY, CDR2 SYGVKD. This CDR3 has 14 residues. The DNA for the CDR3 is TGTGCCATCAGTGAAACAGGGGGGGGTGAAAAACTGTTTTTT. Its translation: CAISETGGGEKLFF.

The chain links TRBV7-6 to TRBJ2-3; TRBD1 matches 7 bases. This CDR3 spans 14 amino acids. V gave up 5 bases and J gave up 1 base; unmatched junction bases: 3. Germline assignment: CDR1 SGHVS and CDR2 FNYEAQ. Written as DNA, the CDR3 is TGTGCCAGCAGCCCCGGGACAGGCACAGATACGCAGTATTTT. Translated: CASSPGTGTDTQYF.